The rows below give T cell receptor beta chains drawn from one sample of a study of post-analysis software for immune sequencing data. Each CDR3 protein is one row after TCRdb ran MiXCR on the PCR reads. The repertoire holds about 770,000 distinct CDR3 sequences, with about 43% as singletons. Sequencing was carried out using blood. The receptors here all came from a girl aged 10 to 17 with multiple sclerosis. Both conserved end residues are part of each CDR3. Each record gives: CDR3 length, J gene, V gene, D gene, clone size, CDR3 DNA, CDR3 protein. A D gene is named only where the DNA matches it firmly. Clone size is stated in some rows and not others, as once, few, many or a class when expanded.

length: 17; J: TRBJ2-1; V: TRBV15; D: .; size: few; DNA: TGTGCCACCAGCAGAGCCCCCCCGTTATCGGGCGTCGATGAGCAGTTCTTC; CDR3: CATSRAPPLSGVDEQFF
length: 17; J: TRBJ2-7; V: TRBV7-8; D: .; size: .; DNA: TGTGCCAGCAGCTTAAGGGGGGGCTTACCCTATTCCTACGAGCAGTACTTC; CDR3: CASSLRGGLPYSYEQYF
length: 14; J: TRBJ2-3; V: TRBV7-2; D: .; size: few; DNA: TGTGCCAGCAGCCCGACGGCCCACACAGATACGCAGTATTTT; CDR3: CASSPTAHTDTQYF
length: 14; J: TRBJ2-1; V: TRBV30; D: TRBD2; size: .; DNA: TGTGCCTGCCCGGGACTAGACTCCTACAATGAGCAGTTCTTC; CDR3: CACPGLDSYNEQFF
length: 13; J: TRBJ1-1; V: TRBV12-3/TRBV12-4; D: TRBD1; size: few; DNA: TGTGCCAGCAGTTTAAGGGGGCCCACTGAAGCTTTCTTT; CDR3: CASSLRGPTEAFF
length: 12; J: TRBJ2-4; V: TRBV6-6; D: TRBD2; size: .; DNA: TGTGCCACCCTAGCGGGAGAGGGGGAGCAGTACTTC; CDR3: CATLAGEGEQYF
length: 13; J: TRBJ2-7; V: TRBV4-3; D: TRBD2; size: .; DNA: TGCGCCAGCAGCCACGGACTAGCCTACGAGCAGTACTTC; CDR3: CASSHGLAYEQYF
length: 16; J: TRBJ2-3; V: TRBV5-6; D: .; size: .; DNA: TGTGCCAGCAGCTTGGAGGCCAGGTGGACCACAGATACGCAGTATTTT; CDR3: CASSLEARWTTDTQYF
length: 14; J: TRBJ1-2; V: TRBV5-1; D: TRBD1; size: few; DNA: TGCGCCAGCAGCGAGACAGGGGCCACCTATGGCTACACCTTC; CDR3: CASSETGATYGYTF
length: 13; J: TRBJ2-5; V: TRBV4-2; D: .; size: few; DNA: TGTGCCAGCAGCCGGGGACCGCTCGAGACCCAGTACTTC; CDR3: CASSRGPLETQYF
length: 15; J: TRBJ2-5; V: TRBV20-1; D: .; size: few; DNA: TGCAGTGCTAGAACAGGGGGGGGGTACCAAGAGACCCAGTACTTC; CDR3: CSARTGGGYQETQYF
length: 12; J: TRBJ1-2; V: TRBV7-9; D: .; size: few; DNA: TGTGCCAGCAGCTTAGAACAGGTTGGCTACACCTTC; CDR3: CASSLEQVGYTF
length: 17; J: TRBJ2-1; V: TRBV7-9; D: TRBD1; size: .; DNA: TGTGCCAGCAGCCACCAAAGTTGGGACAGGGCGGACAATGAGCAGTTCTTC; CDR3: CASSHQSWDRADNEQFF
length: 11; J: TRBJ2-5; V: TRBV29-1; D: .; size: .; DNA: TGCAGCATTGTCCTGATTGGGACCCAGTACTTC; CDR3: CSIVLIGTQYF
length: 14; J: TRBJ1-4; V: TRBV24-1; D: .; size: few; DNA: TGTGCCACCAGTGAGTCCTCTCGGGAGGAAAAACTGTTTTTT; CDR3: CATSESSREEKLFF
length: 15; J: TRBJ2-1; V: TRBV7-9; D: TRBD1; size: .; DNA: TGTGCCAGCAGCCCGGGGACAGGTTGGGAGAGTGAGCAGTTCTTC; CDR3: CASSPGTGWESEQFF